A selection of T cell receptor beta chains follows, all from one sample in a study of T cells in Graves' hyperthyroidism and ophthalmopathy. TCRdb used MiXCR to reprocess the multiplex PCR reads, holding one entry per CDR3 protein. In the table there are around 720,000 distinct CDR3 sequences, just over 35% of which are singletons. Material: blood. These receptors all stem from a woman in her thirties or forties with Graves' hyperthyroidism. The CDR3 runs from the conserved cysteine through the conserved F or W. A D gene is named only where the DNA matches it firmly. Expanded clones get a size class; other rows say once, few or many, or leave the size out.

few	TRBV19	TRBJ1-5	.	CASTPRPGDQPQHF	TGTGCCAGTACCCCCCGCCCCGGGGATCAGCCCCAGCATTTT
.	TRBV7-2	TRBJ1-2	TRBD1	CASSFEGDRAPFANYGYTF	TGTGCCAGCAGCTTTGAAGGCGACAGGGCCCCTTTCGCAAACTATGGCTACACCTTC
.	TRBV15	TRBJ1-2	TRBD1	CATSSWGQGEGYGYTF	TGTGCCACCAGCAGCTGGGGACAGGGGGAAGGCTATGGCTACACCTTC
many	TRBV29-1	TRBJ2-7	.	CSVDLFREQYF	TGCAGCGTTGATCTGTTTCGGGAGCAGTACTTC
few	TRBV19	TRBJ2-7	.	CASSPAQAPWEQYF	TGTGCCAGTAGTCCCGCACAGGCCCCTTGGGAGCAGTACTTC
.	TRBV5-1	TRBJ1-4	.	CASSLEAGAEKLFF	TGCGCCAGCAGCTTGGAAGCCGGGGCCGAAAAACTGTTTTTT
many	TRBV9	TRBJ1-2	.	CASSVEGHGFYGYTF	TGTGCCAGCAGCGTAGAGGGACACGGATTCTATGGCTACACCTTC
.	TRBV2	TRBJ2-5	.	CAWKGAQDDQYF	TGTGCCTGGAAAGGGGCCCAAGACGACCAGTACTTC
.	TRBV6-5	TRBJ1-1	.	CASSYEGGDFTEAFF	TGTGCCAGCAGTTATGAAGGGGGTGATTTCACTGAAGCTTTCTTT
.	TRBV10-3	TRBJ2-7	.	CAIRTNRNEQYF	TGTGCCATCAGGACTAACAGAAACGAGCAGTACTTC
many	TRBV11-1	TRBJ2-5	TRBD2	CASSRLAGETQYF	TGTGCCAGCAGCCGACTAGCGGGAGAGACCCAGTACTTC
many	TRBV25-1	TRBJ1-4	.	CASTPPRQDLTATNEKLFF	TGTGCCAGCACCCCTCCCCGTCAAGATTTAACTGCAACTAATGAAAAACTGTTTTTT
.	TRBV7-2	TRBJ2-5	.	CASSQLTQETQYF	TGTGCCAGCAGCCAACTGACCCAAGAGACCCAGTACTTC
few	TRBV5-6	TRBJ1-1	TRBD1	CASTTPYKGQGMGTEAFF	TGTGCCAGCACCACACCTTACAAAGGACAGGGTATGGGCACTGAAGCTTTCTTT
many	TRBV4-2	TRBJ1-4	.	CASSEEGWVKLFF	TGTGCCAGCAGCGAGGAGGGGTGGGTAAAACTGTTTTTT
few	TRBV9	TRBJ1-1	.	CASSAGGRMNTEAFF	TGTGCCAGCAGCGCGGGGGGCCGGATGAACACTGAAGCTTTCTTT
many	TRBV15	TRBJ2-7	TRBD1	CATSRDWGQRSSYEQYF	TGTGCCACCAGCAGAGATTGGGGACAGAGGAGCTCCTACGAGCAGTACTTC
.	TRBV9	TRBJ1-2	TRBD1	CASSALGRGGGYTF	TGTGCCAGCAGCGCCCTGGGCAGGGGGGGTGGCTACACCTTC
few	TRBV28	TRBJ1-6	.	CASSRTGRASPLHF	TGTGCCAGCAGCCGAACAGGGAGGGCTTCACCCCTCCACTTT
many	TRBV7-6	TRBJ2-2	.	CASGMTMNTGELFF	TGTGCCAGCGGCATGACAATGAACACCGGGGAGCTGTTTTTT
.	TRBV7-2	TRBJ2-1	.	CASSSRAPSHEQFF	TGTGCCAGCAGCAGCCGGGCTCCCTCCCATGAGCAGTTCTTC
many	TRBV29-1	TRBJ1-2	.	CSVEETRGNYGYTF	TGCAGCGTTGAAGAGACCAGGGGCAACTATGGCTACACCTTC
.	TRBV7-2	TRBJ1-1	.	CASRRTLMNTEAFF	TGTGCCAGCAGGCGGACACTTATGAACACTGAAGCTTTCTTT
.	TRBV20-1	TRBJ2-7	.	CSAQLGQAYEQYF	TGCAGTGCCCAATTGGGGCAGGCATACGAGCAGTACTTC
few	TRBV11-2	TRBJ1-4	TRBD1	CASSLMGTALEKLFF	TGTGCCAGCAGCTTGATGGGGACAGCCCTCGAAAAACTGTTTTTT
few	TRBV20-1	TRBJ2-3	.	CSASRPESTDTQYF	TGCAGTGCCTCAAGGCCGGAGAGCACAGATACGCAGTATTTT
.	TRBV12-3/TRBV12-4	TRBJ1-2	TRBD1	CASSLQTGDPLTF	TGTGCCAGCAGTCTCCAAACAGGGGACCCCCTCACCTTC
many	TRBV7-9	TRBJ2-5	.	CASMVTSWETQYF	TGTGCCAGCATGGTCACATCATGGGAGACCCAGTACTTC
.	TRBV25-1	TRBJ1-1	TRBD1	CASSPRRRDRLPQNTEAFF	TGTGCCAGCAGCCCCCGGAGGAGGGACAGGCTCCCGCAGAACACTGAAGCTTTCTTT
.	TRBV30	TRBJ1-2	.	CAWSRFYGYTF	TGTGCCTGGAGTAGGTTCTATGGCTACACCTTC
few	TRBV29-1	TRBJ2-7	.	CSVEPTSKGLEQYF	TGCAGCGTTGAGCCGACCTCCAAAGGGCTCGAGCAGTACTTC
many	TRBV29-1	TRBJ1-2	TRBD1	CSVGTGGRGGYTF	TGCAGCGTTGGGACAGGGGGCAGGGGTGGCTACACCTTC
.	TRBV3-1	TRBJ1-1	TRBD1	CASSMDRAIFEAFF	TGTGCCAGCAGTATGGACAGGGCAATTTTTGAAGCTTTCTTT
few	TRBV9	TRBJ2-7	TRBD1	CASSQLTGQGYEQYF	TGTGCCAGCAGCCAATTAACGGGACAGGGCTACGAGCAGTACTTC
many	TRBV4-2	TRBJ2-7	.	CASSQEGPRPPEQYF	TGTGCCAGCAGCCAAGAGGGACCCCGACCGCCCGAGCAGTACTTC
many	TRBV25-1	TRBJ2-7	.	CASSADSGRGEQYF	TGTGCCAGCAGTGCGGATTCAGGGCGAGGCGAGCAGTACTTC
.	TRBV6-6	TRBJ1-1	.	CASSDHGEGTEAFF	TGTGCCAGCAGTGACCACGGGGAGGGCACTGAAGCTTTCTTT
many	TRBV24-1	TRBJ1-1	.	CATSNPPELEAFF	TGTGCCACCAGTAACCCCCCTGAGTTAGAAGCTTTCTTT
many	TRBV19	TRBJ2-7	.	CASSIGTSYEQYF	TGTGCCAGTAGTATCGGCACTTCCTACGAGCAGTACTTC
many	TRBV15	TRBJ2-7	.	CATSRNRYYEQYF	TGTGCCACCAGCAGAAATAGATACTACGAGCAGTACTTC
few	TRBV12-3/TRBV12-4	TRBJ2-2	.	CASSFHSPTGELFF	TGTGCCAGCAGTTTTCATAGTCCGACCGGGGAGCTGTTTTTT
.	TRBV3-1	TRBJ1-2	.	CASSQGRQSSYGYTF	TGTGCCAGCAGCCAGGGTAGACAGTCAAGCTATGGCTACACCTTC
.	TRBV29-1	TRBJ1-4	TRBD1	CSARGDSNEKLFF	TGCAGCGCCCGGGGGGACAGTAATGAAAAACTGTTTTTT
.	TRBV7-9	TRBJ2-1	.	CASSFGTWRNEQFF	TGTGCCAGCAGCTTCGGGACCTGGAGGAATGAGCAGTTCTTC
.	TRBV7-9	TRBJ1-6	TRBD1	CASSGQALSSPLHF	TGTGCCAGCAGCGGACAGGCCCTTTCAAGCCCCCTCCACTTT
many	TRBV19	TRBJ1-5	TRBD1	CATTDRFHQPQHF	TGTGCCACCACGGACAGGTTTCATCAGCCCCAGCATTTT
few	TRBV6-6	TRBJ1-1	TRBD1	CASSYSTGTMNTEAFF	TGTGCCAGCAGTTACTCGACAGGGACTATGAACACTGAAGCTTTCTTT
many	TRBV15	TRBJ1-5	.	CATSSRDFGGQPQHF	TGTGCCACCAGCAGCCGGGACTTTGGCGGGCAGCCCCAGCATTTT
.	TRBV25-1	TRBJ1-1	.	CASSARGVMNTEAFF	TGTGCCAGCAGTGCTAGGGGGGTCATGAACACTGAAGCTTTCTTT